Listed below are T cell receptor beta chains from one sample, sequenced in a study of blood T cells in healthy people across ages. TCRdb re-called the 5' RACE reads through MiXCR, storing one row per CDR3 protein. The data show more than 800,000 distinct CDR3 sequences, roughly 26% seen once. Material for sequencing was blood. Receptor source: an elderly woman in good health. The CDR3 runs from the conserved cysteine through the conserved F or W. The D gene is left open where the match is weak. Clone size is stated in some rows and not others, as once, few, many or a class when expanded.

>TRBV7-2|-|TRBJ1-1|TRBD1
CASSLGAAGGTEAFF
TGTGCCAGCAGCTTAGGGGCGGCAGGGGGCACTGAAGCTTTCTTT
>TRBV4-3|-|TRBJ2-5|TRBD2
CASSQEVRGGGQGTQYF
TGCGCCAGCAGCCAAGAAGTGCGGGGGGGCGGTCAAGGGACCCAGTACTTC
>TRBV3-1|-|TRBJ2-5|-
CASSPFGGIQETQYF
TGTGCCAGCAGCCCCTTCGGGGGCATCCAAGAGACCCAGTACTTC
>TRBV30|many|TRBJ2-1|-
CAWNGGAGEQFF
TGTGCCTGGAATGGGGGGGCAGGAGAGCAGTTCTTC
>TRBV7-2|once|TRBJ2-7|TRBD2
CASSFVTSGEQYF
TGTGCCAGCAGCTTTGTGACTAGCGGCGAGCAGTACTTC
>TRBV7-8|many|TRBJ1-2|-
CASSLVAGSRGYTF
TGTGCCAGCAGCTTAGTGGCAGGGTCTCGGGGCTACACCTTC
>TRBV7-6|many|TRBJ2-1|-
CASSLGPDRNEQFF
TGTGCCAGCAGCTTAGGGCCCGATCGTAATGAGCAGTTCTTC
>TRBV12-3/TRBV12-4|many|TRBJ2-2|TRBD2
CASTLFPAGAGELFF
TGTGCCAGCACACTCTTTCCGGCGGGGGCCGGGGAGCTGTTTTTT
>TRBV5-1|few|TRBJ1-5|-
CASSCRDGSMRNQPQHF
TGCGCCAGCAGCTGCCGGGACGGCTCTATGCGCAATCAGCCCCAGCATTTT
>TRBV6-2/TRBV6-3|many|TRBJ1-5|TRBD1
CASRMTGSVNQPQHF
TGTGCCAGCAGGATGACAGGGAGCGTTAATCAGCCCCAGCATTTT
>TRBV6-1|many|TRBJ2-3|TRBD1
CASRGTVSTDTQYF
TGTGCCAGCAGGGGGACAGTCAGCACAGATACGCAGTATTTT
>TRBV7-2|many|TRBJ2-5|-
CASSSLLLAAAVETQYF
TGTGCCAGCAGCTCGCTGCTTTTGGCGGCAGCGGTCGAGACCCAGTACTTC
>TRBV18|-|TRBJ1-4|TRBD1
CASSPRTGGHSTNEKLFF
TGTGCCAGCTCACCACGGACAGGGGGCCACTCAACTAATGAAAAACTGTTTTTT
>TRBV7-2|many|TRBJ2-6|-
CASSNPSRQGLGANVLTF
TGTGCCAGCAGCAACCCGTCTCGACAGGGACTTGGGGCCAACGTCCTGACTTTC
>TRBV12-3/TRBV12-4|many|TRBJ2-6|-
CASSSQVGFSSGANVLTF
TGTGCCAGCAGTTCCCAGGTTGGGTTTTCCTCTGGGGCCAACGTCCTGACTTTC
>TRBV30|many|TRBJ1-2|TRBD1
CAWSRTGDYGYTF
TGTGCCTGGAGTCGGACAGGGGACTATGGCTACACCTTC
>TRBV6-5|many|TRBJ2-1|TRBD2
CASSYSPLAGAYNEQFF
TGTGCCAGCAGTTACTCCCCGCTAGCGGGGGCCTACAATGAGCAGTTCTTC
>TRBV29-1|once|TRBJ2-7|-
CSVGPSNTYEQYF
TGCAGCGTTGGGCCTAGCAATACCTACGAGCAGTACTTC
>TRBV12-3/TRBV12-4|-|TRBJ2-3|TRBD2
CASGHREGPDTQYF
TGTGCCAGCGGTCATCGGGAGGGACCAGATACGCAATATTTT
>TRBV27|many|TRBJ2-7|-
CASTLRQGVFYEQYF
TGTGCCAGCACCCTAAGGCAGGGTGTTTTCTACGAGCAGTACTTC
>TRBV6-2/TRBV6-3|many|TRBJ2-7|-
CASSDTDRRPYEQYF
TGTGCCAGCAGCGATACCGACAGAAGGCCCTACGAGCAGTACTTC
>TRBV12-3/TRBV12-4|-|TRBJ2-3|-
CASSSKILTGADTQYF
TGTGCCAGCAGCTCCAAGATTTTGACGGGGGCAGATACGCAGTATTTT
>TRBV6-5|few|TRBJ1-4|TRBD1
CASRSSGTGLEKLFF
TGTGCCAGCAGAAGTTCCGGGACAGGGCTTGAAAAACTGTTTTTT
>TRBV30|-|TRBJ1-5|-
CAWSAPGGNQPQHF
TGTGCCTGGAGTGCCCCGGGGGGCAATCAGCCCCAGCATTTT
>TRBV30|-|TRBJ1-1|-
CAWKGLPIGEAFF
TGTGCCTGGAAGGGACTCCCGATAGGTGAAGCTTTCTTT
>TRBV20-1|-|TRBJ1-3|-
CSARGTNTIYF
TGCAGTGCCAGAGGAACGAACACCATATATTTT
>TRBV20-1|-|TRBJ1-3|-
CSAGGRGPSNTIYF
TGCAGTGCTGGGGGGCGGGGCCCGTCTAACACCATATATTTT